This entry concerns a single TCR beta chain. Its matching antigen is unknown. 60 Vbeta and 13 Jbeta primers were used in PCR. The repertoire was sequenced with immunoSEQ multiplex PCR; TCRdb's copy has only in-frame clones and lacks some. The sample records 150,000 to 200,000 clones, about 79% being singletons. The sample originates from a study of cytomegalovirus exposure and HLA in healthy donors. Whole-study results and caveats: One variant, a missense change in DCLRE1C, was linked in a later analysis to TCR beta V- and J-gene trimming. Later analysis placed DRB1 highest and HLA-C lowest in TCR association rates, which differed by HLA locus.

The V end was cut by 4 bases, the J end by 0 bases, with 13 bases between. The CDR3 is 15 amino acids. Germline CDR1 reads SGHRS; CDR2 reads YFSETQ. Input material: PBMCs. The receptor was derived from a man aged 50 to 59 in good health and CMV-seropositive. This chain connects TRBV5-1 to TRBJ1-1; no clear D. CDR3 residues: CASSPGVSMNTEAFF. The DNA for the CDR3 is TGCGCCAGCAGCCCCGGGGTTTCTATGAACACTGAAGCTTTCTTT.